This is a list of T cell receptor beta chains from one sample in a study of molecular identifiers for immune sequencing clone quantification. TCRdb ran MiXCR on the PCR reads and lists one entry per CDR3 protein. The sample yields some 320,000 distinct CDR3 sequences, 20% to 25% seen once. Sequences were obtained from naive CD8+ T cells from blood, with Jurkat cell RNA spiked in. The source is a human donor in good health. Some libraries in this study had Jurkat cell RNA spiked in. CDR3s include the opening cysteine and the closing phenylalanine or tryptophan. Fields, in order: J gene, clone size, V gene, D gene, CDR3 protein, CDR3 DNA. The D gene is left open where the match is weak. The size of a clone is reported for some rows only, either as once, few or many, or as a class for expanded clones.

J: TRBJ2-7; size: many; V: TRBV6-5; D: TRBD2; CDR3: CASSYHTSGGTEQYF; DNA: TGTGCCAGCAGTTACCATACTAGCGGGGGGACGGAGCAGTACTTC
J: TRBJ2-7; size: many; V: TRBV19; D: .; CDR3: CASSWGYGGEQYF; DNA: TGTGCCAGTAGCTGGGGATACGGCGGCGAGCAGTACTTC
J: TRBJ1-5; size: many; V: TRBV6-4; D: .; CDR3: CALPTRENETGPKKHF; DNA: TGTGCCCTACCCACTCGGGAAAATGAGACAGGCCCTAAAAAGCATTTT
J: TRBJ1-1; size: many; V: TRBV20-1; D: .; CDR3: CSATRVTEAFF; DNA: TGCAGCGCTACAAGGGTGACTGAAGCTTTCTTT
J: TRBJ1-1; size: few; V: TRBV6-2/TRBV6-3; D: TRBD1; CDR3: CASSWTGEPEAFF; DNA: TGTGCCAGCAGTTGGACAGGGGAGCCTGAAGCTTTCTTT
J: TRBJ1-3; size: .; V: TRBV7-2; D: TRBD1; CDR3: CASSRLGGQGSGNTIYF; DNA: TGTGCCAGCAGCCGCCTGGGAGGACAGGGCTCTGGAAACACCATATATTTT
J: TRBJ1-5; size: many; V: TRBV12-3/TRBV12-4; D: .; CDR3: CASSPTGTQPQHF; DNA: TGTGCCAGCAGTCCCACAGGGACCCAGCCCCAGCATTTT
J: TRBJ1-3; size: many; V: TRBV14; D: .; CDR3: CASSQGRTSGNTIYF; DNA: TGTGCCAGCAGCCAAGGGCGGACCTCTGGAAACACCATATATTTT
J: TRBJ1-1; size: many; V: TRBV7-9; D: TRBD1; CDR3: CASSSWTGSNTEAFF; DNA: TGTGCCAGCAGCTCCTGGACAGGGTCCAACACTGAAGCTTTCTTT
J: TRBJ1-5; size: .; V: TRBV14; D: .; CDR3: CASSQDGTASSDSNQPQHF; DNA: TGTGCCAGCAGCCAAGACGGCACTGCGAGTTCTGATAGCAATCAGCCCCAGCATTTT
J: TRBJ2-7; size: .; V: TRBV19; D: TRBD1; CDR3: CASSIGTSDREPYEQYF; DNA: TGTGCCAGTAGTATTGGGACCTCGGACAGGGAGCCCTACGAGCAGTACTTC
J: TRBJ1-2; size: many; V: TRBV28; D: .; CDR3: CASSLGAFYGYTF; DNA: TGTGCCAGCAGTTTAGGGGCTTTTTACGGCTACACCTTC
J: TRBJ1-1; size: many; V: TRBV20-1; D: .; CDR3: CSARDPMNTEAFF; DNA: TGCAGTGCTAGAGATCCAATGAACACTGAAGCTTTCTTT
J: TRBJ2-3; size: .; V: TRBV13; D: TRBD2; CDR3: CASSAGLAGDTQYF; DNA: TGTGCCAGCAGCGCGGGACTAGCGGGAGATACGCAGTATTTT
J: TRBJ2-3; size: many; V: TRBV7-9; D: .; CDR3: CASSPSSGTDTQYF; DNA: TGTGCCAGCAGCCCTAGCTCGGGGACAGATACGCAGTATTTT
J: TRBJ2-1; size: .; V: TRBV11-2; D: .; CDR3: CASSPARLRSNEQFF; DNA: TGTGCCAGCAGCCCGGCTAGACTACGGAGCAATGAGCAGTTCTTC
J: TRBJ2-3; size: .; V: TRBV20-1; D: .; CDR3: CSARAERQGSTDTQYF; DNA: TGCAGTGCTAGAGCTGAGAGGCAGGGGAGCACAGATACGCAGTATTTT
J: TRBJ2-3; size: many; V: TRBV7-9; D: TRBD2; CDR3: CASSTNNLSGGLPITDTQYF; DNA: TGTGCCAGCAGCACAAATAATCTAAGCGGGGGCCTACCTATCACAGATACGCAGTATTTT
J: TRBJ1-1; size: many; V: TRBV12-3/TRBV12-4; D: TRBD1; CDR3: CASRAGQTNTEAFF; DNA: TGTGCCAGCAGAGCGGGACAGACGAACACTGAAGCTTTCTTT
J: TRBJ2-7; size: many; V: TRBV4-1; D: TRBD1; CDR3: CASSQVFDRVYEQYF; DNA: TGCGCCAGCAGCCAAGTTTTCGACAGGGTCTACGAGCAGTACTTC
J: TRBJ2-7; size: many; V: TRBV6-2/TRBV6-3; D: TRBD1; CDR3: CASNYLGQAYEQYF; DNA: TGTGCCAGCAACTATCTTGGACAGGCCTACGAGCAGTACTTC
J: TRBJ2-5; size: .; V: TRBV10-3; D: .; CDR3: CAISESYRAQETQYF; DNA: TGTGCCATCAGTGAGTCGTACAGAGCTCAAGAGACCCAGTACTTC
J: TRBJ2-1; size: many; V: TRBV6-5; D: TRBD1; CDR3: CASSESGQGADEQFF; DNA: TGTGCCAGCAGTGAGTCGGGACAGGGGGCCGATGAGCAGTTCTTC
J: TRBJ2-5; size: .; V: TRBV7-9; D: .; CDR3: CASSLERARAQYF; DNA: TGTGCCAGCAGCTTAGAAAGGGCCCGGGCCCAGTACTTC
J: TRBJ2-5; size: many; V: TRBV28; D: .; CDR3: CASSPSDVPLQETQYF; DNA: TGTGCCAGCAGTCCGTCTGATGTCCCGCTCCAAGAGACCCAGTACTTC
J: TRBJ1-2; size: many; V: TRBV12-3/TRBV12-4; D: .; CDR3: CASTSSPAGGGYTF; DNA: TGTGCCAGCACCTCATCCCCGGCTGGGGGTGGCTACACCTTC
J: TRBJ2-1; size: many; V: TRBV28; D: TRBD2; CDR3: CASSLTPRLAAWYEQFF; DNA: TGTGCCAGCAGTTTAACGCCCCGACTAGCGGCCTGGTATGAGCAGTTCTTC
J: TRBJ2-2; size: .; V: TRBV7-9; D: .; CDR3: CASSSVLENTGELFF; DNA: TGTGCCAGCAGCTCAGTCCTGGAGAACACCGGGGAGCTGTTTTTT
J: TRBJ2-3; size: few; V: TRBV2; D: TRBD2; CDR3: CASSDTSGATDTQYF; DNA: TGTGCCAGCAGTGACACTAGCGGGGCCACAGATACGCAGTATTTT
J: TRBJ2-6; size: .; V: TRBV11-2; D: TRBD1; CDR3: CASSLDHRGQSGANVLTF; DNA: TGTGCCAGCAGCTTAGATCACAGGGGGCAGTCTGGGGCCAACGTCCTGACTTTC
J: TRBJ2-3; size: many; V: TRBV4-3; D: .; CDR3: CASSQDEDTQYF; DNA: TGCGCCAGCAGCCAAGATGAAGATACGCAGTATTTT
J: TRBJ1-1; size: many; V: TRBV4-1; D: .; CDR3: CASSQGEGPTEAFF; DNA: TGCGCCAGCAGCCAAGGGGAGGGGCCCACTGAAGCTTTCTTT
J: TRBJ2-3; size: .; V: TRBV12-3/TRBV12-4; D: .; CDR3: CASSPWDRDQPQYF; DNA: TGTGCCAGCAGTCCCTGGGACCGCGATCAGCCCCAGTATTTT
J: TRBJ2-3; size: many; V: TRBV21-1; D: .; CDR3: CAPRERGQRTDTQYF; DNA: TGTGCCCCCAGGGAGCGGGGGCAACGCACAGATACGCAGTATTTT
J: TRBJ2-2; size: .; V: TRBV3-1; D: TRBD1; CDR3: CAIDRGDGTGELFF; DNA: TGTGCCATCGACAGGGGAGATGGGACCGGGGAGCTGTTTTTT
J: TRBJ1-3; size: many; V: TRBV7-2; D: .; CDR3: CASSFTAGGAGNTIYF; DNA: TGTGCCAGCAGCTTCACCGCCGGGGGGGCTGGAAACACCATATATTTT
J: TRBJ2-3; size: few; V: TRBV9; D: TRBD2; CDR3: CASSVEGRGESDTQYF; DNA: TGTGCCAGCAGCGTAGAAGGGAGGGGTGAGTCAGATACGCAGTATTTT